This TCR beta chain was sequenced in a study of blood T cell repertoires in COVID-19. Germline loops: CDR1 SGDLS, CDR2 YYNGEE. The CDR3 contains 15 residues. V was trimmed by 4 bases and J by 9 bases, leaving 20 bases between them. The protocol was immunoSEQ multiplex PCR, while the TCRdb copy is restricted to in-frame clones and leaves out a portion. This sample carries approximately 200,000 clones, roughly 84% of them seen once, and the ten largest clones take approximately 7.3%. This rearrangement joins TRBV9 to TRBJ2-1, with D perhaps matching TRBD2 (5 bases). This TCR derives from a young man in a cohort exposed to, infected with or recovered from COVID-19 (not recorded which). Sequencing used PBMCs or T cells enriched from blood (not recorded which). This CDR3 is CASSFSSGRDSEQFF. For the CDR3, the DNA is TGTGCCAGCAGCTTTAGTTCAGGTCGGGATAGTGAGCAGTTCTTC.